These 13 T cell receptor beta chains were all obtained from the same sample, sequenced in a study of blood T cell repertoires in COVID-19. Produced via immunoSEQ multiplex PCR; TCRdb's table is partial and in-frame only. The data hold about 180,000 clones, with roughly 80% observed a single time. Sequencing was carried out using PBMCs or T cells enriched from blood (not recorded which). The receptors here all came from a woman aged 40 to 55 with acute COVID-19.

For this clone: At the DNA level, this CDR3 is encoded by other sequences in the same sample as well. The chain is built from TRBV9 and TRBJ2-1, with TRBD2 matching over 8 bases. From germline, CDR1 is SGDLS and CDR2 YYNGEE. Germline trimming cut 2 bases from V and 6 bases from J; bases unmatched to any gene: 1. There are 13 residues in the CDR3. CDR3 loop: CASSVGLANEQFF. The CDR3 nucleotides are TGTGCCAGCAGCGTCGGACTAGCCAATGAGCAGTTCTTC.

This clone has a count of ten or more. V gene TRBV18 combines with J gene TRBJ2-7, with D maybe TRBD1 (5 bases). Germline CDR1 reads KGHSH; CDR2 reads LQKENI. This CDR3 is built from 14 residues. Trimming took off 4 bases at V and 5 bases at J, with 15 bases between the two ends. Here the CDR3 reads CASSQSVGAHEQYV. The CDR3 bases are TGTGCCAGCTCACAGAGCGTTGGGGCCCACGAGCAGTACGTC.

The table lists this clone with a few counts. This chain joins TRBV5-1 and TRBJ2-7; a weak D match, TRBD2 (5 bases). The CDR3 is 14 residues long. The germline V gene encodes CDR1 SGHRS and CDR2 YFSETQ. V was shortened by 5 bases and J by 3 bases, with 15 bases between the two germline ends. The CDR3 loop reads CASSSTVAGYEQYF. CDR3 coding DNA: TGCGCCAGCAGTTCTACAGTTGCGGGCTACGAGCAGTACTTC.

This clone has just one count. The chain couples TRBV5-1 to TRBJ1-6; 7 bases are shared with TRBD1. This CDR3 region has 13 residues. The V segment lost 4 bases and the J segment 6 bases; nucleotides outside the gene matches: 1. Germline CDR1 is SGHRS and CDR2 is YFSETQ. The CDR3 nucleotides are TGCGCCAGCAGCGGGACAGTTAATTCACCCCTCCACTTT. It specifies CASSGTVNSPLHF.

This chain connects TRBV11-2 to TRBJ1-1; D unresolved. CDR1 is SGHAT, CDR2 FQNNGV, per germline. Trimming stripped 4 bases from V and 6 bases from J, with 9 bases between. CDR3 size: 12 residues. For the CDR3, the DNA is TGTGCCAGCAGCTCGGGAAGTGCTGAAGCTTTCTTT. Its translation: CASSSGSAEAFF. Filled out from reference TRBV11-2 and TRBJ1-1, the complete variable domain reads EAGVAQSPRYKIIEKRQSVAFWCNPISGHATLYWYQQILGQGPKLLIQFQNNGVVDDSQLPKDRFSAERLKGVDSTLKIQPAKLEDSAVYLCASSSGSAEAFFGQGTRLTVV.

CDR3 protein: CASSVTAENTGELFF. The DNA of the CDR3 is TGTGCCAGCAGTGTAACGGCGGAGAACACCGGGGAGCTGTTTTTT. This chain connects TRBV6-4 to TRBJ2-2; D is uncertain. The ends were cut back, 4 bases at V and 1 base at J, with 10 bases in the middle. This CDR3 has 15 residues. Germline values: CDR1 MRHNA, CDR2 SNTAGT.

The chain links TRBV27 to TRBJ2-5; 9 nucleotides agree with TRBD1. In germline, CDR1 is MNHEY, CDR2 SMNVEV (reference sequence). Unmatched junction bases numbered 9, after V lost 3 bases and J lost 4 bases. There are 16 residues in the CDR3. CDR3 bases: TGTGCCAGCAGTTTCCTAAGACAGGGGGGTAGAGAGACCCAGTACTTC. Its translation is CASSFLRQGGRETQYF.

This chain connects TRBV7-8 to TRBJ1-2; D ambiguous. CDR3 length equals 15 residues. Deletions cut 1 base from V and 0 bases from J, with 9 bases between. Germline CDR1 and CDR2: SGHVS and FQNEAQ. The CDR3: CASSLEYRANYGYTF. The CDR3 DNA is TGTGCCAGCAGCTTAGAGTACAGAGCTAACTATGGCTACACCTTC.

This sequence joins TRBV5-1 and TRBJ2-7, with D possibly TRBD2 on 5 matching bases. Germline V CDR1 and CDR2: SGHRS, YFSETQ. This CDR3 contains 11 residues. Trimming shortened V by 4 bases and J by 6 bases, and 8 bases separated the two germline ends. The CDR3, as DNA: TGCGCCAGCAGCAGCGGCCCCGAGCAGTACTTC. This codes for CASSSGPEQYF.

This chain connects TRBV5-1 to TRBJ2-1; 12 positions agree with TRBD2. Trimming cost V 0 bases and J 8 bases; bases outside gene matches: 6. The CDR3 runs to 16 residues. The germline V gene encodes CDR1 SGHRS and CDR2 YFSETQ. The CDR3 DNA is TGCGCCAGCAGCTTGGGTCCGCTAGCGGGAGGGTATGAGCAGTTCTTC. Protein product: CASSLGPLAGGYEQFF.

The rearrangement links TRBV19 to TRBJ2-3; 7 bases are a match to TRBD2. CDR3 size: 15 residues. Germline CDR1 reads LNHDA; CDR2 reads SQIVND (reference sequence). The V segment lost 3 bases and the J segment 0 bases; nucleotides outside the gene matches: 3. CDR3 sequence (DNA): TGTGCCAGTAGTATGTGGCGGGGGAGCACAGATACGCAGTATTTT. Its protein product is CASSMWRGSTDTQYF.

The gene calls are TRBV5-1 and TRBJ2-2; TRBD1 is a possible D gene (5 bases). V gave up 2 bases and J gave up 3 bases, with 11 bases separating them. The CDR3 is made up of 15 amino acids. Per the germline V gene, CDR1 is SGHRS and CDR2 is YFSETQ. CDR3 sequence (DNA): TGCGCCAGCAGCTTAGTAGAAGGGGACACCGGGGAGCTGTTTTTT. Encoded protein: CASSLVEGDTGELFF.

This clone showed up many times. V gene TRBV30 combines with J gene TRBJ1-1, with D hard to call. This CDR3 has 14 residues. V was trimmed by 7 bases and J by 0 bases, leaving 15 bases between them. Looked up from germline, CDR1 is GTSNPN and CDR2 is SVGIG (reference sequence). Here the CDR3 DNA reads TGTGCCTACTCATCCCGAAACTTGAACACTGAAGCTTTCTTT. Translating gives CAYSSRNLNTEAFF. Using reference TRBV30 and TRBJ1-1 for the parts outside the CDR3, the full variable domain is SQTIHQWPATLVQPVGSPLSLECTVEGTSNPNLYWYRQAAGRGLQLLFYSVGIGQISSEVPQNLSASRPQDRQFILSSKKLLLSDSGFYLCAYSSRNLNTEAFFGQGTRLTVV.